Below, 23 T cell receptor beta chains from the same sample are listed, as sequenced in a study of blood T cell repertoires in COVID-19 (dated by TCRdb to 2019 to 2021). Libraries were prepared through the immunoSEQ multiplex PCR assay. TCRdb holds this immuneACCESS table with in-frame rearrangements only. Some clones are missing; in checked studies, unresolved V genes explain under half, and the rest has no known cause. In all, the sample holds over 350,000 clones, and 88% of those were seen once. The ten largest clonotypes hold more than 0.9% of the sample. Sequenced: PBMCs or T cells enriched from blood (not recorded which). Receptor source: a woman in her twenties or thirties with acute COVID-19.

The chain combines TRBV2 with TRBJ1-2, with D possibly being TRBD1 (5 bases). Germline CDR1 and CDR2: SNHLY and FYNNEI. This CDR3 has 14 residues. V lost 3 bases and J lost 4, with 12 bases in between. The CDR3 spells CASSDPGEVYGYTF. CDR3 nucleotide sequence: TGTGCCAGCAGTGATCCGGGGGAGGTCTATGGCTACACCTTC.

This clone turned up a few times. The gene calls are TRBV24-1 and TRBJ2-2; TRBD1 aligns across 7 bases. Trimming took 7 bases from V and 5 from J; bases not matched to a gene: 6. This CDR3 spans 14 amino acids. CDR1 is KGHDR, CDR2 SFDVKD, per germline. The CDR3 here is CATSTGVRTGELFF. CDR3 bases: TGTGCCACCAGCACAGGGGTCCGAACCGGGGAGCTGTTTTTT.

The J gene is TRBJ2-7, the V gene TRBV18, with TRBD1 matching over 9 bases. The CDR3 has 15 amino acids. V gave up 6 bases and J gave up 3 bases; unmatched junction bases: 9. The germline V gene has CDR1 KGHSH and CDR2 LQKENI. In nucleotides, the CDR3 is TGTGCCAGCTCCCTCGGACAGGGGTCCCTCTACGAGCAGTACTTC. The encoded protein is CASSLGQGSLYEQYF.

CDR3 bases: TGTGCCAGCAGCTTTGCAGGGGGGCCTAATGAAAAACTGTTTTTT. Encoded protein: CASSFAGGPNEKLFF. The chain links TRBV5-8 to TRBJ1-4, with 7 bases that match TRBD1. The ends lost 2 bases at V and 3 bases at J; junction bases unmatched: 4. The germline CDR1 and CDR2 sequences are SGHTS and YDEGEE. The CDR3 runs 15 residues.

The V call is TRBV7-9, the J call TRBJ2-3; D is unclear. The CDR3 runs to 16 residues. Germline CDR1 reads SEHNR; CDR2 reads FQNEAQ (reference sequence). The V end lost 5 bases, the J end lost 0 bases, and 15 bases lay between the germline ends. CDR3 protein: CASSPDRILSTDTQYF. The DNA for the CDR3 is TGTGCCAGCAGCCCTGATAGAATATTGAGCACAGATACGCAGTATTTT.

The rearrangement joins TRBV4-1 to TRBJ2-7, with 7 bases aligning to TRBD1. The CDR3 is 18 amino acids. The ends lost 0 bases at V and 2 bases at J; junction bases unmatched: 13. Germline V gives CDR1 MGHRA, CDR2 YSYEKL. The CDR3 is CASSQDEVIGGHTYEQYF. In DNA, the CDR3 is TGCGCCAGCAGCCAAGATGAGGTGATAGGGGGCCATACCTACGAGCAGTACTTC.

In this sample, this clone turned up a few times. V and J are TRBV11-3 and TRBJ1-1; 12 positions match TRBD1. CDR1 is SGHNT and CDR2 is YENEEA in the germline V gene. There are 20 residues in the CDR3. After removal of 5 bases from V and 5 bases from J, the junction contained 21 bases not matched to a gene. Written as DNA, the CDR3 is TGTGCCAGCAGCCAACCCCCGACACCCGGGACAGGGGGCCCGGGGACTGAAGCTTTCTTT. This codes for CASSQPPTPGTGGPGTEAFF.

The rearrangement uses TRBV10-3 and TRBJ1-1, with unresolved D. Germline V gene lookup returns CDR1 ENHRY and CDR2 SYGVKD. The V end lost 2 bases, the J end lost 2 bases, and 6 bases lay between the germline ends. This CDR3 is 13 amino acids long. CDR3 protein: CAISEILNTEAFF. CDR3 in DNA: TGTGCCATCAGTGAGATACTCAACACTGAAGCTTTCTTT.

The CDR3 spells CATERGNEQFF. The CDR3 DNA reads as TGTGCCACCGAGAGAGGCAATGAGCAGTTCTTC. This chain links TRBV27 with TRBJ2-1; D is unresolved. The length of the CDR3 is 11 residues. V was clipped by 10 bases and J by 6 bases, with 10 bases between them. Per germline, CDR1 MNHEY and CDR2 SMNVEV (reference sequence).

The chain carries TRBV21-1 and TRBJ2-2; the D segment call TRBD2 is taken from the table without a DNA check. TRBV21-1 is assigned pseudogene status. The CDR3 contains 15 residues. The chain's CDR3 is CASTENGGDTGELFF. The DNA for the CDR3 is TGTGCCAGCACCGAAAACGGCGGAGACACCGGGGAGCTGTTTTTT.

The chain recombines TRBV12-5 with TRBJ2-1; D ambiguous. With 6 bases removed from V and 10 bases from J, the gap between germline ends came to 10 bases. The CDR3 contains 11 residues. CDR1 is LGHNT and CDR2 is FRNRAP in the germline V gene. The CDR3 is CASGPLVEQFF. CDR3 nucleotide sequence: TGTGCTAGTGGCCCCCTCGTGGAGCAGTTCTTC.

The chain has TRBV9 and TRBJ1-1; 8 bases are shared with TRBD1. This CDR3 is built from 15 residues. Germline values: CDR1 SGDLS, CDR2 YYNGEE. Trimming at V came to 4 bases and at J to 4 bases, leaving 9 bases not matched to a gene. The CDR3: CASSMTTGVATEAFF. The CDR3 nucleotides read TGTGCCAGCAGCATGACGACAGGGGTGGCCACTGAAGCTTTCTTT.

This clone was counted between two and nine times. This chain links TRBV29-1 with TRBJ2-1, with 7 bases fitting TRBD1. The germline V gene has CDR1 SQVTM and CDR2 ANQGSEA. The CDR3 sequence is 13 residues long. Germline trimming cut 6 bases from V and 5 bases from J; bases unmatched to any gene: 7. The CDR3 nucleotides are TGCAGCGTCGAGGGGGACAGCAACAATGAGCAGTTCTTC. This encodes CSVEGDSNNEQFF.

The chain recombines TRBV2 with TRBJ1-1; D gene unclear. V dropped 4 bases and J dropped 1 base, with 10 bases sitting between them. The germline CDR1 and CDR2 sequences are SNHLY and FYNNEI. The CDR3 spans 14 residues. CDR3 DNA: TGTGCCAGCAGTGTAAGCGGTTGGAACACTGAAGCTTTCTTT. It translates to CASSVSGWNTEAFF. Full variable domain (remainder filled in from reference TRBV2 and TRBJ1-1): EPEVTQTPSHQVTQMGQEVILRCVPISNHLYFYWYRQILGQKVEFLVSFYNNEISEKSEIFDDQFSVERPDGSNFTLKIRSTKLEDSAMYFCASSVSGWNTEAFFGQGTRLTVV.

This clone was found a few times. The rearrangement links TRBV29-1 to TRBJ2-2; D possibly corresponds to TRBD2 (5 bases). The V end lost 4 bases, the J end lost 1 base, and 10 bases lay between the germline ends. The CDR3 has 14 residues. CDR1 and CDR2 from the germline V gene are SQVTM and ANQGSEA. The CDR3 here is CSVVPGKNTGELFF. CDR3 nucleotide sequence: TGCAGCGTTGTTCCGGGGAAGAACACCGGGGAGCTGTTTTTT.

The gene calls are TRBV7-8 and TRBJ1-5; D may be TRBD1 (5 bases). Trimming took 8 bases from V and 0 from J, leaving 11 bases between them. The V gene's germline CDR1 is SGHVS and CDR2 FQNEAQ. The CDR3 sequence is 14 residues long. In DNA, the CDR3 is TGTGCCAGCGCGGAAGACAGTAGCAATCAGCCCCAGCATTTT. As protein: CASAEDSSNQPQHF.

The chain is built from TRBV7-7 and TRBJ2-1; D remains ambiguous. Germline CDR1 reads SSHAT; CDR2 reads FNYEAQ (reference sequence). This CDR3 spans 14 amino acids. V was cut by 1 base and J by 6 bases, with 10 bases left in between. Here the CDR3 DNA reads TGTGCCAGCAGCTTAGAGCCCCTAAGCAATGAGCAGTTCTTC. Residues: CASSLEPLSNEQFF.

The chain recombines TRBV7-3 with TRBJ2-3, with 10 bases aligning to TRBD2. CDR1 SGHTA and CDR2 FQGTGA come from the germline V gene. V lost 5 bases, J lost 6 bases, and 5 bases stayed unmatched. The CDR3 runs to 14 residues. The CDR3 region has the DNA TGTGCCAGCAGCGCCCCGGGACTAGCGGATACGCAGTATTTT. It is translated as CASSAPGLADTQYF.

V and J are TRBV10-2 and TRBJ1-4, with 8 nucleotides matching TRBD1. With V trimmed by 3 bases and J by 7 bases, 7 bases remained unmatched. There are 15 residues in the CDR3. Looked up from germline, CDR1 is WSHSY and CDR2 is SAAADI. The CDR3 DNA is TGCGCCAGCAGTGACAAACGGACAGGGACTGAAAAACTGTTTTTT. Amino acid sequence: CASSDKRTGTEKLFF.

The chain recombines TRBV5-6 with TRBJ1-2, with a tentative D call TRBD1 (5 bases). Germline CDR1 and CDR2: SGHDT and YYEEEE. Trimming left V 3 bases short and J 0 bases short, with 9 bases between. The CDR3 spans 14 residues. CDR3 residues: CASSSGGANYGYTF. CDR3 coding DNA: TGTGCCAGCAGCTCCGGGGGGGCTAACTATGGCTACACCTTC.

A few counts support this clone. This rearrangement joins TRBV9 to TRBJ1-6, with TRBD1 identical over 7 bases. The CDR3 spans 16 residues. Looked up from germline, CDR1 is SGDLS and CDR2 is YYNGEE. After removal of 2 bases from V and 8 bases from J, the junction contained 10 bases not matched to a gene. The CDR3 sequence: CASSVGAGTVDSPLHF. CDR3 coding DNA: TGTGCCAGCAGCGTGGGGGCCGGGACAGTTGATTCACCCCTCCACTTT.

The rearrangement uses TRBV5-1 and TRBJ2-7, with 7 positions matching TRBD1. The V and J ends lost 2 bases and 3 bases, in that order; junction bases with no gene match: 5. This CDR3 is built from 14 residues. CDR1 is SGHRS, CDR2 YFSETQ, per germline. CDR3: CASSLRTGDYEQYF. For the CDR3, the DNA is TGCGCCAGCAGCTTACGGACAGGTGACTACGAGCAGTACTTC.

A single count supports this clone. The V gene is TRBV7-9, the J gene TRBJ1-2, with D possibly being TRBD1 (5 bases). The CDR3 is 14 residues long. The germline V gene has CDR1 SEHNR and CDR2 FQNEAQ (reference sequence). Trimming removed 2 bases at V and 7 bases at J, with 14 bases between. The CDR3 region has the DNA TGTGCCAGCAGCTTACATGGGGCGCGGTTTGGCTACACCTTC. Its protein is CASSLHGARFGYTF.